Below are 30 T cell receptor beta chains sequenced from a single sample in a study of blood T cell repertoires in COVID-19. Generated by immunoSEQ multiplex PCR, the TCRdb table keeps only in-frame clones and is missing some. The top ten clones hold roughly 29% of a sample with over 150,000 clones, around 83% of them seen once. The material sequenced was peripheral blood. Receptors were obtained from a woman aged 60-70 years with acute or convalescent COVID-19.

This clone was seen once. V usage is TRBV9 and J usage is TRBJ2-3; 8 bases map to TRBD2. After removal of 0 bases from V and 7 bases from J, the junction contained 10 bases not matched to a gene. The CDR3 runs to 16 residues. Germline V gene data show CDR1 as SGDLS and CDR2 as YYNGEE. CDR3 residues: CASSVADNGGVNTQYF. The CDR3 DNA follows: TGTGCCAGCAGCGTAGCTGATAACGGGGGGGTGAATACGCAGTATTTT.

The chain combines TRBV27 with TRBJ1-6, with 7 bases matching TRBD1. Germline loops: CDR1 MNHEY, CDR2 SMNVEV (reference sequence). The CDR3 has 16 residues. The V and J ends lost 0 bases and 9 bases, in that order; junction bases with no gene match: 8. This chain's CDR3 is CASSLSAGGRVSPLHF. CDR3 coding DNA: TGTGCCAGCAGTTTATCGGCAGGGGGAAGGGTTTCACCCCTCCACTTT.

The J gene is TRBJ2-2, the V gene TRBV5-1, with D possibly TRBD2 on 5 matching bases. Per the germline V gene, CDR1 is SGHRS and CDR2 is YFSETQ. This CDR3 contains 15 residues. V was cut by 2 bases and J by 8 bases, with 16 bases left in between. CDR3 sequence (DNA): TGCGCCAGCAGCTTTAAGGCCCCGTCGGGAGGGGAGCTGTTTTTT. This gives the protein CASSFKAPSGGELFF.

The chain is built from TRBV7-2 and TRBJ2-1; perhaps TRBD1 as D (5 bases). Looked up from germline, CDR1 is SGHTA and CDR2 is FQGNSA. V was pared by 5 bases and J by 4 bases, with 6 bases between. This CDR3 has 12 amino acids. The CDR3, as DNA: TGTGCCAGCAGCGACAGATACAATGAGCAGTTCTTC. The encoded protein is CASSDRYNEQFF.

This sequence joins TRBV28 and TRBJ2-7; D remains ambiguous. Germline CDR1 MDHEN, CDR2 SYDVKM. This CDR3 spans 15 amino acids. V was cut by 5 bases and J by 0 bases, with 14 bases left in between. CDR3: CASSPPLRSSYEQYV. The CDR3 nucleotides read TGTGCCAGCAGTCCCCCCCTCCGTAGCTCCTACGAGCAGTACGTC.

The gene calls are TRBV24-1 and TRBJ2-3; TRBD2 is a possible D gene (6 bases). Germline V gene sequence: CDR1 KGHDR, CDR2 SFDVKD. V was pared by 3 bases and J by 8 bases, with 17 bases between. The CDR3 sequence is 15 residues long. The CDR3 is CATSDPSKLAATQYF. The CDR3 DNA reads as TGTGCCACCAGTGATCCTTCAAAATTAGCGGCTACGCAGTATTTT.

This rearrangement joins TRBV5-1 to TRBJ1-1, with TRBD1 matching over 7 bases. The junction had 7 bases not matched to a gene; V was cut back by 4 bases and J by 10 bases. CDR3 size: 12 residues. Looked up from germline, CDR1 is SGHRS and CDR2 is YFSETQ. DNA for the CDR3: TGCGCCAGCAGCATTACAGGGGAAAGAGCTTTCTTT. This codes for CASSITGERAFF.

The genes are TRBV28 and TRBJ2-1, with no clear D. The CDR3 runs to 14 residues. V shed 2 bases and J shed 7 bases, with 12 bases lying between them. Germline V gene data show CDR1 as MDHEN and CDR2 as SYDVKM. The CDR3 DNA sequence: TGTGCCAGCAGTTTAGCCCAGTCAGAAAATGAGCAGTTCTTC. It encodes CASSLAQSENEQFF.

The V gene is TRBV9, the J gene TRBJ2-3; 9 bases agree with TRBD2. V was clipped by 0 bases and J by 6 bases; unmatched bases: 11. Germline V gene sequence: CDR1 SGDLS, CDR2 YYNGEE. The CDR3 totals 17 residues. In DNA, the CDR3 is TGTGCCAGCAGCGTAGACGTGCGGGGGGGCCCTATGGATACGCAGTATTTT. It codes for CASSVDVRGGPMDTQYF.

J is TRBJ1-2 and V is TRBV2; D might be TRBD1 (5 bases). Per germline, CDR1 SNHLY and CDR2 FYNNEI. Trimming removed 7 bases from V and 2 bases from J, with 14 bases in between. This CDR3 region has 14 residues. The CDR3 region has the DNA TGTGCCAGCATTCCCGATTCAGGGAACTATGGCTACACCTTC. This gives the protein CASIPDSGNYGYTF.

The chain uses TRBV11-1 and TRBJ2-2; TRBD2 matches 10 bases. The CDR3 has 15 residues. The germline V gene encodes CDR1 SGHAT and CDR2 FQDESV (reference sequence). The V segment lost 7 bases and the J segment 2 bases; nucleotides outside the gene matches: 4. In nucleotides, the CDR3 is TGTGCCAGCAATTTAGCGGGGGGAAACACCGGGGAGCTGTTTTTT. Translating gives CASNLAGGNTGELFF. The whole variable domain, remainder taken from reference TRBV11-1 and TRBJ2-2, is EAEVAQSPRYKITEKSQAVAFWCDPISGHATLYWYRQILGQGPELLVQFQDESVVDDSQLPKDRFSAERLKGVDSTLKIQPAELGDSAMYLCASNLAGGNTGELFFGEGSRLTVL.

This clone was picked up a small number of times. V is TRBV3-1 (or the pseudogene TRBV3-2) and J is TRBJ2-1; 8 positions match TRBD1. CDR3 length: 15 amino acids. Germline-derived CDR1 and CDR2 are LGHDT and YNNKEL (reference sequence). Trimming took 4 bases from V and 7 from J; bases not matched to a gene: 9. CDR3: CASSPSTGGENEQFF. The CDR3 region has the DNA TGTGCCAGCAGCCCTTCCACAGGGGGAGAGAATGAGCAGTTCTTC.

CDR3 nucleotide sequence: TGCGCCAGCAGCCAAGACCCCGGGACAGTGACCTACGAGCAGTACTTC. Translated: CASSQDPGTVTYEQYF. The V and J genes are TRBV4-1 and TRBJ2-7; 7 bases are shared with TRBD1. Germline values: CDR1 MGHRA, CDR2 YSYEKL. Trimming at V came to 0 bases and at J to 2 bases, leaving 7 bases not matched to a gene. CDR3 length: 16 amino acids.

The DNA for the CDR3 is TGTGCCAGCAGTTTGGGAAAGGGGGCTAACTATGGCTACACCTTC. Protein sequence: CASSLGKGANYGYTF. This rearrangement joins TRBV28 to TRBJ1-2; tentatively, D is TRBD1 (6 bases). Germline lookup yields CDR1 MDHEN and CDR2 SYDVKM. V lost 3 bases and J 0 bases, leaving 11 bases between the germline ends. This CDR3 has 15 residues.

The V call is TRBV6-5, the J call TRBJ2-4, with TRBD1 matching 11 bases. The trim removed 7 bases at V and 7 bases at J, leaving 6 bases unmatched. The CDR3 runs to 14 residues. Germline V gene lookup returns CDR1 MNHEY and CDR2 SVGAGI. The CDR3 reads CASTLGQGGNIQYF. The CDR3 coding sequence is TGTGCCAGCACTCTGGGACAGGGGGGGAACATTCAGTACTTC.

This clone was seen at least ten times. The chain is built from TRBV7-8 and TRBJ1-2; TRBD1 might be the D (5 bases). The CDR3 runs to 17 residues. CDR1 and CDR2 (germline): SGHVS, FQNEAQ. Trimming shortened V by 1 base and J by 1 base, and 16 bases separated the two germline ends. DNA for the CDR3: TGTGCCAGCAGCTTAGTTGGGGGGACCGCCGGTAACTATGGCTACACCTTC. Its protein product is CASSLVGGTAGNYGYTF. The whole variable domain, filled in from reference TRBV7-8 and TRBJ1-2, reads GAGVSQSPRYKVAKRGQDVALRCDPISGHVSLFWYQQALGQGPEFLTYFQNEAQLDKSGLPSDRFFAERPEGSVSTLKIQRTQQEDSAVYLCASSLVGGTAGNYGYTFGSGTRLTVV.

This sequence joins TRBV9 and TRBJ1-6; TRBD1 matches 7 bases. CDR1 SGDLS and CDR2 YYNGEE come from the germline V gene. V was clipped by 1 base and J by 7 bases; unmatched bases: 2. CDR3 size: 14 residues. The CDR3: CASSVQGVNSPLHF. As DNA, the CDR3 is TGTGCCAGCAGCGTACAGGGGGTGAATTCACCCCTCCACTTT.

J is TRBJ1-4 and V is TRBV19; 8 nucleotides line up with TRBD1. The CDR3 extends over 16 amino acids. V dropped 5 bases and J dropped 4; count of bases not matched to a gene: 9. Germline V CDR1 and CDR2: LNHDA, SQIVND (reference sequence). CDR3 residues: CASSSGTGYFNEKLFF. Here the CDR3 DNA reads TGTGCCAGTAGTTCCGGGACAGGCTACTTTAATGAAAAACTGTTTTTT.

The genes are TRBV3-1 (or the pseudogene TRBV3-2) and TRBJ2-5; TRBD2 matches at 9 bases. The germline V gene has CDR1 LGHDT and CDR2 YNNKEL (reference sequence). V was clipped by 4 bases and J by 0 bases; unmatched bases: 9. The CDR3 is 17 amino acids. CDR3 loop: CASSLTTSGRYQETQYF. CDR3 nucleotide sequence: TGTGCCAGCAGCCTAACGACTAGCGGAAGATACCAAGAGACCCAGTACTTC.

The chain is built from TRBV30 and TRBJ1-5; 12 bases fit TRBD1. CDR1 is GTSNPN, CDR2 SVGIG, per germline (reference sequence). J lost 7 bases, V lost 5 bases, and 3 bases had no gene match. There are 13 residues in the CDR3. Here the CDR3 reads CAWAGTGGQPQHF. The DNA for the CDR3 is TGTGCCTGGGCCGGGACAGGGGGCCAGCCCCAGCATTTT. Drawing the rest from reference TRBV30 and TRBJ1-5, the complete variable domain is SQTIHQWPATLVQPVGSPLSLECTVEGTSNPNLYWYRQAAGRGLQLLFYSVGIGQISSEVPQNLSASRPQDRQFILSSKKLLLSDSGFYLCAWAGTGGQPQHFGDGTRLSIL.

The chain combines TRBV19 with TRBJ1-1; D is unclear. The V gene lost 7 bases and the J gene lost 0 bases, with 12 bases spanning the gap. The CDR3 length is 14 residues. Germline lookup yields CDR1 LNHDA and CDR2 SQIVND (reference sequence). This CDR3 reads CASKEQWMNTEAFF. In DNA, the CDR3 is TGTGCCAGTAAGGAACAGTGGATGAACACTGAAGCTTTCTTT.

This chain links TRBV2 with TRBJ1-1; D remains ambiguous. Per the germline V gene, CDR1 is SNHLY and CDR2 is FYNNEI. The CDR3 consists of 14 residues. V was clipped by 6 bases and J by 1 base, with 12 bases between them. CDR3 region: CASRGSPSNTEAFF. The CDR3, as DNA: TGTGCCAGCAGGGGTAGCCCTTCGAACACTGAAGCTTTCTTT.

The chain carries TRBV30 and TRBJ2-2; TRBD2 matches at 9 bases. This CDR3 spans 15 amino acids. J lost 8 bases, V lost 2 bases, and 9 bases had no gene match. Germline V gives CDR1 GTSNPN, CDR2 SVGIG (reference sequence). CDR3 in DNA: TGTGCCTGGAGTCAGAGCGGGGGGTCCGTTGGGGAGCTGTTTTTT. It is translated as CAWSQSGGSVGELFF. The full variable domain, its missing parts supplied by reference TRBV30 and TRBJ2-2, is SQTIHQWPATLVQPVGSPLSLECTVEGTSNPNLYWYRQAAGRGLQLLFYSVGIGQISSEVPQNLSASRPQDRQFILSSKKLLLSDSGFYLCAWSQSGGSVGELFFGEGSRLTVL.

V usage is TRBV28 and J usage is TRBJ1-6; D is perhaps TRBD1 (5 bases). The CDR3 extends over 13 amino acids. The V end was cut by 10 bases, the J end by 9 bases, with 16 bases between. The germline gives CDR1 MDHEN, CDR2 SYDVKM. The CDR3 nucleotides read TGTGCCACCCTAGGCCGGGGGGGTTCACCCCTCCACTTT. Amino acids: CATLGRGGSPLHF.

V is TRBV30 and J is TRBJ2-7; D is unresolved. The CDR3 length is 14 residues. From germline, CDR1 is GTSNPN and CDR2 SVGIG (reference sequence). The V end was cut by 2 bases, the J end by 0 bases, with 11 bases between. In nucleotides, the CDR3 is TGTGCCTGGAGTTGGTCAGGCTCCTCCTACGAGCAGTACGTC. Its translation is CAWSWSGSSYEQYV.

This rearrangement joins TRBV7-3 to TRBJ2-5; 9 bases map to TRBD1. From germline, CDR1 is SGHTA and CDR2 FQGTGA. This CDR3 has 13 amino acids. Trimming removed 5 bases from V and 4 bases from J; junction bases left unmatched: 2. The CDR3 bases are TGTGCCAGCAGCCTGACAGGGGGAGAGACCCAGTACTTC. Translation gives CASSLTGGETQYF.

The V gene is TRBV5-1, the J gene TRBJ2-3; 8 nucleotides match TRBD2. In germline, CDR1 is SGHRS, CDR2 YFSETQ. The CDR3 contains 17 residues. V was clipped by 0 bases and J by 2 bases; unmatched bases: 8. The CDR3 DNA reads as TGCGCCAGCAGCTTGGGGAGTAGCGGGGACTTCACAGATACGCAGTATTTT. Translated, it gives CASSLGSSGDFTDTQYF.

This chain uses TRBV7-9 with TRBJ2-7, with no clear D. V lost 1 base and J 3 bases, leaving 13 bases between the germline ends. This CDR3 comprises 15 residues. The germline CDR1 and CDR2 sequences are SEHNR and FQNEAQ (reference sequence). The DNA of the CDR3 is TGTGCCAGCAGCTTAGTGGCTAGAGGTAGCTACGAGCAGTACTTC. The encoded protein is CASSLVARGSYEQYF.

The chain is built from TRBV5-1 and TRBJ2-1, with 9 positions matching TRBD1. The length of the CDR3 is 15 residues. Germline V gene data show CDR1 as SGHRS and CDR2 as YFSETQ. The V gene end was trimmed by 0 bases and the J gene end by 8 bases; junction bases not matched to a gene: 6. In DNA, the CDR3 is TGCGCCAGCAGCTTGGACGGGGGGACAGGGTATGAGCAGTTCTTC. Its translation: CASSLDGGTGYEQFF.

The J gene is TRBJ2-5, the V gene TRBV4-1, with TRBD2 matching over 12 bases. The junction had 4 bases not matched to a gene; V was cut back by 4 bases and J by 4 bases. The CDR3 consists of 15 residues. The germline CDR1 and CDR2 sequences are MGHRA and YSYEKL. This CDR3 reads CASSLLAGGAETQYF. The CDR3 nucleotides read TGCGCCAGCAGCCTACTAGCGGGGGGAGCAGAGACCCAGTACTTC.